The T cell receptor beta chain described here comes from a study of CD8 T cells in ankylosing spondylitis. As concerns this clonotype: A clone one base away is much larger, so this may be a read error.

The length of the CDR3 is 15 residues. Germline V CDR1 and CDR2: SGHDT, YYEEEE. TCRdb itself ran the 5' RACE reads through MiXCR, one entry per CDR3 protein. Of 200,000 to 250,000 distinct CDR3 sequences listed, roughly 10% were seen once; the top ten hold around a fifth. Sequencing used blood, either unsorted or a sorted T cell fraction (not recorded which). The chain couples TRBV5-6 to TRBJ2-1; 10 bases line up with TRBD2. The sequence derives from a male donor with ankylosing spondylitis or in good health (not recorded which). Here the CDR3 reads CGSSLGAGGPIEQFF. The CDR3 DNA sequence: TGTGGCAGCAGCTTGGGAGCGGGGGGGCCAATTGAGCAGTTCTTC. Filled out from reference TRBV5-6 and TRBJ2-1, the complete variable domain reads DAGVTQSPTHLIKTRGQQVTLRCSPKSGHDTVSWYQQALGQGPQFIFQYYEEEERQRGNFPDRFSGHQFPNYSSELNVNALLLGDSALYLCGSSLGAGGPIEQFFGPGTRLTVL.